This passage covers 5 T cell receptor beta chains from one sample sequenced in a study of cytomegalovirus exposure and HLA in healthy donors. Sequencing used immunoSEQ multiplex PCR; TCRdb keeps in-frame clones, though not all of them. This table holds roughly 50,000 clones, roughly nine tenths found once. Specimen: PBMCs. The origin of the receptors is a man aged 18 to 30 in good health and CMV-seronegative.

The V call is TRBV5-1, the J call TRBJ2-2, with D maybe TRBD2 (5 bases). Between the trimmed V and J ends, which lost 1 base and 1 base, there was a span of 5 bases. The CDR3 totals 14 residues. Germline V lookup: CDR1 SGHRS, CDR2 YFSETQ. In nucleotides, the CDR3 is TGCGCCAGCAGCTTGAGCGGGAACACCGGGGAGCTGTTTTTT. This gives the protein CASSLSGNTGELFF.

The V and J genes are TRBV5-1 and TRBJ2-7; D uncertain. The CDR3 totals 13 residues. Germline V gives CDR1 SGHRS, CDR2 YFSETQ. V lost 7 bases, J lost 0 bases, and 11 bases lay in between. The CDR3 nucleotides read TGCGCCAGCCGGGTAGGCAGCTCCTACGAGCAGTACTTC. Its translation: CASRVGSSYEQYF.

V is TRBV6-1 and J is TRBJ1-1; TRBD1 is a possible D gene (6 bases). Germline values: CDR1 MNHNS, CDR2 SASEGT. V was cut by 6 bases and J by 0 bases, with 8 bases left in between. This CDR3 contains 13 residues. Here the CDR3 DNA reads TGTGCCAGCAGCGGGACATTGAACACTGAAGCTTTCTTT. This sequence encodes CASSGTLNTEAFF.

V is TRBV12-1 and J is TRBJ1-1. TRBV12-1 constitutes a pseudogene. The CDR3 consists of 12 residues. The CDR3 DNA sequence: TGTGCCAGCAACCGACTTTACAAAGAAGCTTTCTTT. Translation: CASNRLYKEAFF.

This rearrangement joins TRBV9 to TRBJ2-2, with TRBD2 as a possible D gene (5 bases). The CDR3 runs 15 residues. Trimming pared 2 bases from V and 5 bases from J, leaving 13 bases between. CDR1 is SGDLS, CDR2 YYNGEE, per germline. The DNA of the CDR3 is TGTGCCAGCAGCGTTCATGTTGGCGGGACCGGGGAGCTGTTTTTT. Its translation: CASSVHVGGTGELFF. Together with reference TRBV9 and TRBJ2-2, the CDR3 gives the full variable domain: DSGVTQTPKHLITATGQRVTLRCSPRSGDLSVYWYQQSLDQGLQFLIQYYNGEERAKGNILERFSAQQFPDLHSELNLSSLELGDSALYFCASSVHVGGTGELFFGEGSRLTVL.